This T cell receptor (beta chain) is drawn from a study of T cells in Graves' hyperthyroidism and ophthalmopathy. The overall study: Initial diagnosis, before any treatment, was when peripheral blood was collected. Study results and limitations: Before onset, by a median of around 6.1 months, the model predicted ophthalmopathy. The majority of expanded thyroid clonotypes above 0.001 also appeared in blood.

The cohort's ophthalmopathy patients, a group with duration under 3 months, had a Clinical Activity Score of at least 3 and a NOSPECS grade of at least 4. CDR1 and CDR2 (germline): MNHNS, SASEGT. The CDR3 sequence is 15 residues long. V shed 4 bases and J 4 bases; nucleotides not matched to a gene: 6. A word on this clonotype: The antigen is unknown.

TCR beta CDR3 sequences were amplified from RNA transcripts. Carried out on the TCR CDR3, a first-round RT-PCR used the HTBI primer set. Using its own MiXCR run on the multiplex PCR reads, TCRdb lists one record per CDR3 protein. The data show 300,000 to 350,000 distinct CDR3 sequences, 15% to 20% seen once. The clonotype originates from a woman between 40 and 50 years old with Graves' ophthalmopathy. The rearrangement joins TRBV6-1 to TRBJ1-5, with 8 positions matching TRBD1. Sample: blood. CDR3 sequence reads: CASSATGGRNQPQHF. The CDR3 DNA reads TGTGCCAGCAGTGCCACAGGGGGACGGAATCAGCCCCAGCATTTT.